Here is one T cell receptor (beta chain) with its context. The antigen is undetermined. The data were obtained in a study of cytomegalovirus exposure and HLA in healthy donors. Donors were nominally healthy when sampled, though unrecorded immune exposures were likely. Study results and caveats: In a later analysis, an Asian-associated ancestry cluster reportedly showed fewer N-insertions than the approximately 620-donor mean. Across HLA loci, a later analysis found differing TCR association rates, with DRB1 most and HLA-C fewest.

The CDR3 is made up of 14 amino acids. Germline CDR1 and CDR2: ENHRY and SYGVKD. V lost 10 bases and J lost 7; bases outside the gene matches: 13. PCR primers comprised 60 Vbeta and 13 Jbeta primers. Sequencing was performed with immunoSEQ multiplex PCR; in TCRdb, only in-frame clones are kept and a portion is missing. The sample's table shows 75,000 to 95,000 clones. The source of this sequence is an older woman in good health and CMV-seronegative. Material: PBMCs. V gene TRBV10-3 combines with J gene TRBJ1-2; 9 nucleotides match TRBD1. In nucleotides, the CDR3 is TGTGCCACAAACCTGGACAGGGGCGTCGGTGGCTACACCTTC. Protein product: CATNLDRGVGGYTF.